The entry below describes one TCR beta chain. The specificity of this receptor is unknown. One base away there is no much larger clone; base qualities are not given. This sample was included in a study of cytomegalovirus exposure and HLA in healthy donors (dated 2017 in TCRdb). At the level of the whole study: The 700 or so repertoires of the first cohort and the roughly 110 validation repertoires were produced on the same platform, according to a later analysis. The study aimed to test whether signatures of past pathogen exposure could be identified by cataloging public T cell receptors. Along with the approximately 700-subject first cohort, a separate validation cohort of more than 90 different subjects was used. To predict cytomegalovirus infection status, the study brought together high-throughput TCR immunosequencing, statistical association of individual TCRs with disease status, and machine learning.

The donors belonged to the validation cohort of about 130 subjects, which was separate from the approximately 700-subject first cohort. The library was produced with the immunoSEQ multiplex PCR assay. Processing in the source paper ran as follows. A statistical classification framework was built for diagnosing cytomegalovirus status from the catalog of TCR beta chain sequences. TCRdb's version of the immuneACCESS table is confined to in-frame rearrangements and falls short of the full clone set. An unresolved V gene accounts for under half of the shortfall where checked; the remainder is of unknown origin. D and trimming come from the DNA, and the V and J calls and clone size come from that table. Counted in this sample were 350,000 or so clones; 86% of them appeared once. Around 0.8% of the sample is in the top ten clones. The research as a whole found: In vitro tests confirmed that a few of the cytomegalovirus-associated TCR beta chains recognize cytomegalovirus antigens. In a later analysis, TCRs clustered in the first cohort were found to also tend to co-occur in the 120 or so validation repertoires, with 94% of cluster scores above 0. The classifier was reported to diagnose cytomegalovirus status with high specificity and sensitivity in both the original and validation cohorts. The study listed over 150 TCR beta chains as associated with cytomegalovirus. While some public TCRs were present in many individuals, most TCR sequences turned up only very rarely across donors. A later analysis had no HLA typing for the validation cohort, so co-occurrence there was scored across all 130 or so repertoires. The authors suggested that the approach could potentially be generalized to other disease states and immunological phenotypes.

V loses 0 bases, J loses 5 bases, and the germline ends lie 12 bases apart. The CDR3 covers 15 residues, taking in both the cysteine and the phenylalanine. Here the CDR3 DNA is all that survives: 45 bases in frame from base 1. CDR1 is given as SGHTA and CDR2 as FQGNSA, both from the germline V gene. The sequencing input was PBMCs. The chain joins TRBV7-2 to TRBJ2-3; TRBD2 is possibly the D segment (6 matching bases). This receptor was obtained from a woman aged 18-29 years in good health and CMV-seronegative. CDR3 region: CASSLAGLILDTQYF. The sequenced DNA: TGTGCCAGCAGCTTAGCGGGACTCATCTTAGATACGCAGTATTTT.